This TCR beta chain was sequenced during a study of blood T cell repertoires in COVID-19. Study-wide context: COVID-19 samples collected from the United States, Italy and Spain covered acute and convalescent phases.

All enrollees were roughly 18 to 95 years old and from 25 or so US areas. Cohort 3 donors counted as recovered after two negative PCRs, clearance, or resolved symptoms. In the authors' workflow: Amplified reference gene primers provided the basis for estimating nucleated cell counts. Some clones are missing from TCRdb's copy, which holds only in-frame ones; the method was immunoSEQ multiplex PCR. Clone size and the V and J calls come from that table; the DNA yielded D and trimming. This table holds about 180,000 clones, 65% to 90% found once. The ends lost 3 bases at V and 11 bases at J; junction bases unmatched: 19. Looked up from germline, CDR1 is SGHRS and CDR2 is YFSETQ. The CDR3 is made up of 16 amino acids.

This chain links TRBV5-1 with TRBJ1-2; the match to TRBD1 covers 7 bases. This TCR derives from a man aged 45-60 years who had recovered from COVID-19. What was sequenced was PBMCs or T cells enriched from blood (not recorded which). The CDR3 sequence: CASSSQSGTAFRGYTF. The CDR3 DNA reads TGCGCCAGCAGCTCCCAGTCTGGGACAGCCTTTAGAGGGTACACCTTC.